The 17 T cell receptor beta chains below all came from one sample that was sequenced in a study of shared clonotypes between healthy human individuals. Libraries were prepared by immunoSEQ multiplex PCR; TCRdb keeps only in-frame clonotypes and omits some of them. This table holds under 1,100,000 clones, approximately 80% found once. Sequenced: memory CD4+ T cells from PBMCs. Subset here: CD45RA-negative fraction. Source of these receptors: a young man in good health. Some clones in this sample may be carry-over from other donors' samples.

This clone came up once. The chain combines TRBV28 with TRBJ2-3; D may be TRBD2 (7 bases). The CDR3 has 15 amino acids. CDR1 and CDR2 (germline): MDHEN, SYDVKM. V was clipped by 2 bases and J by 0 bases, with 9 bases between them. The CDR3 DNA sequence: TGTGCCAGCAGTTTACGGGGGGCCAGCACAGATACGCAGTATTTT. Translation: CASSLRGASTDTQYF.

The J gene is TRBJ2-1, the V gene TRBV5-1, with TRBD2 matching over 14 bases. The CDR3 loop spans 16 amino acids. From germline, CDR1 is SGHRS and CDR2 YFSETQ. The ends lost 4 bases at V and 12 bases at J; junction bases unmatched: 12. CDR3 nucleotide sequence: TGCGCCAGCAGCGGAGAAGGGACTAGCGGGGGCCTGGTGCAGTTCTTC. It yields the protein CASSGEGTSGGLVQFF.

The chain joins TRBV5-4 to TRBJ2-2; D assignment may be TRBD1 or TRBD2 (6 bases each). The CDR3 contains 16 residues. CDR1 is SGHNT, CDR2 YYREEE, per germline (reference sequence). V was cut by 4 bases and J by 6 bases, with 19 bases left in between. The DNA of the CDR3 is TGTGCCAGCAGCAGGGGTGCAGGGGAGGTGGCCGGGGAGCTGTTTTTT. This sequence encodes CASSRGAGEVAGELFF.

The genes are TRBV4-1 and TRBJ1-4; D call uncertain. The CDR3 consists of 13 residues. The germline gives CDR1 MGHRA, CDR2 YSYEKL. Trimming removed 4 bases at V and 8 bases at J, with 11 bases between. The CDR3 DNA follows: TGCGCCAGCAGCCTACTGATAGGAGAAAAACTGTTTTTT. It is translated as CASSLLIGEKLFF.

The chain joins TRBV25-1 to TRBJ1-4, with D possibly being TRBD1 (6 bases). The V gene lost 8 bases and the J gene lost 0 bases, with 16 bases spanning the gap. CDR3 length equals 16 residues. Germline loops: CDR1 MGHDK, CDR2 SYGVNS. The CDR3 sequence is CASRPGGAATNEKLFF. The CDR3, as DNA: TGTGCCAGCCGCCCGGGGGGCGCGGCAACTAATGAAAAACTGTTTTTT.

The V call is TRBV14, the J call TRBJ2-4; TRBD2 matches 15 bases. Germline CDR1 is SGHDN and CDR2 is FVKESK. Trimming at V came to 1 base and at J to 1 base, leaving 17 bases not matched to a gene. The CDR3 length is 23 residues. DNA for the CDR3: TGTGCCAGCAGCCAAGCAGAGGACTACGGACTAGCGGGAGGGCCGTTGGCCAAAAACATTCAGTACTTC. Translating gives CASSQAEDYGLAGGPLAKNIQYF. Using reference TRBV14 and TRBJ2-4 for the parts outside the CDR3, the full variable domain is EAGVTQFPSHSVIEKGQTVTLRCDPISGHDNLYWYRRVMGKEIKFLLHFVKESKQDESGMPNNRFLAERTGGTYSTLKVQPAELEDSGVYFCASSQAEDYGLAGGPLAKNIQYFGAGTRLSVL.

The rearrangement uses TRBV10-1 and TRBJ2-7; TRBD2 agrees at 13 bases. V lost 9 bases to trimming and J lost 3 bases; unmatched junction nucleotides: 5. The germline gives CDR1 WNHNN, CDR2 SYGVQD (reference sequence). This CDR3 region has 14 residues. CDR3 DNA sequence: TGCGCCAGGTTTGGGACTAGCGGGATCTACGAGCAGTACTTC. Protein sequence: CARFGTSGIYEQYF.

The chain uses TRBV7-2 and TRBJ2-5, with no clear D. V was cut by 1 base and J by 0 bases, with 9 bases left in between. CDR1 is SGHTA and CDR2 is FQGNSA in the germline V gene. This CDR3 region has 15 residues. In DNA, the CDR3 is TGTGCCAGCAGCTTAGTAGTCGACAACCAAGAGACCCAGTACTTC. Translated, it gives CASSLVVDNQETQYF. Full variable domain (outside the CDR3, taken from reference TRBV7-2 and TRBJ2-5): GAGVSQSPSNKVTEKGKDVELRCDPISGHTALYWYRQSLGQGLEFLIYFQGNSAPDKSGLPSDRFSAERTGGSVSTLTIQRTQQEDSAVYLCASSLVVDNQETQYFGPGTRLLVL.

The V call is TRBV27, the J call TRBJ1-1, with 8 positions matching TRBD1. Germline CDR1 and CDR2: MNHEY and SMNVEV (reference sequence). The V gene end was trimmed by 4 bases and the J gene end by 4 bases; junction bases not matched to a gene: 5. There are 14 residues in the CDR3. DNA for the CDR3: TGTGCCAGCAGTTCCCGGACAGGGATCACTGAAGCTTTCTTT. Protein sequence: CASSSRTGITEAFF.

This clone was found once. In the same sample, other DNA sequences code for this CDR3. This chain joins TRBV19 and TRBJ2-1; 9 positions agree with TRBD1. The CDR3 is 15 residues long. The germline V gene encodes CDR1 LNHDA and CDR2 SQIVND (reference sequence). The V gene end was trimmed by 5 bases and the J gene end by 6 bases; junction bases not matched to a gene: 8. Written as DNA, the CDR3 is TGTGCCAGTAGTCCAGGACAGGGGCTTCCCAATGAGCAGTTCTTC. As protein: CASSPGQGLPNEQFF.

The rearrangement links TRBV11-2 to TRBJ1-2; D remains unclear. Germline CDR1 is SGHAT and CDR2 is FQNNGV. V lost 5 bases, J lost 5 bases, and 18 bases lay in between. The CDR3 has 15 amino acids. The CDR3: CASSPRSAVSYGYTF. The CDR3 DNA reads as TGTGCCAGCAGCCCCCGTTCTGCAGTCTCATATGGCTACACCTTC.

The V call is TRBV18, the J call TRBJ2-7; TRBD1 or TRBD2 may be the D gene (6 bases each). In germline, CDR1 is KGHSH, CDR2 LQKENI. The CDR3 has 14 amino acids. The V end lost 2 bases, the J end lost 4 bases, and 12 bases lay between the germline ends. The CDR3 coding sequence is TGTGCCAGCTCACCAACCGCGGGGACATACGAGCAGTACTTC. Translation: CASSPTAGTYEQYF.

The rearrangement uses TRBV2 and TRBJ1-5; D perhaps matches TRBD1 (5 bases). V lost 6 bases and J 0 bases, leaving 12 bases between the germline ends. The germline CDR1 and CDR2 sequences are SNHLY and FYNNEI. The CDR3 length is 15 residues. CDR3 bases: TGTGCCAGCAGGAGGGGTGATTCTAGCAATCAGCCCCAGCATTTT. The encoded protein is CASRRGDSSNQPQHF.

This chain uses TRBV28 with TRBJ1-2, with 8 bases aligning to TRBD1. Per the germline V gene, CDR1 is MDHEN and CDR2 is SYDVKM. V trimming: 4 bases; J trimming: 3 bases; junction bases outside the gene matches: 10. This CDR3 is built from 16 residues. Here the CDR3 DNA reads TGTGCCAGCAGTTCCCCGGCAGGGGGCATAGACTATGGCTACACCTTC. Its protein product is CASSSPAGGIDYGYTF.

On this clone: Other DNA sequences in the sample encode the same CDR3. The chain links TRBV28 to TRBJ1-2; D gene uncertain. Germline V gives CDR1 MDHEN, CDR2 SYDVKM. V was cut by 2 bases and J by 4 bases, with 5 bases left in between. The CDR3 covers 12 residues. CDR3 sequence: CASSLDTYGYTF. The CDR3 nucleotides are TGTGCCAGCAGTTTAGATACCTATGGCTACACCTTC.

The rearrangement joins TRBV5-4 to TRBJ1-2; D remains ambiguous. The CDR3 contains 13 residues. From germline, CDR1 is SGHNT and CDR2 YYREEE (reference sequence). Between the trimmed V and J ends, which lost 2 bases and 2 bases, there was a span of 7 bases. The CDR3 nucleotides are TGTGCCAGCAGCTTAGGGCTGAACTATGGCTACACCTTC. Translated: CASSLGLNYGYTF.

The chain joins TRBV7-2 to TRBJ1-2; maybe TRBD1 (5 bases). Trimming left V 3 bases short and J 0 bases short, with 14 bases between. CDR1 is SGHTA, CDR2 FQGNSA, per germline. The CDR3 is 16 residues long. The CDR3 spells CASSFSYRTANYGYTF. The DNA for the CDR3 is TGTGCCAGCAGCTTCAGTTACAGGACCGCTAACTATGGCTACACCTTC.